Listed below are T cell receptor beta chains from one sample, sequenced in a study of regulatory T cells in long-lasting Graves disease. In TCRdb, the multiplex PCR reads were re-called with MiXCR into one record per CDR3 protein. The table shows about 540,000 distinct CDR3 sequences, with approximately 12% occurring only once. This same sample was also part of a study on T cells in Graves' hyperthyroidism and ophthalmopathy.

Source: peripheral blood mononuclear cells (PBMCs), taken at new diagnosis, from a patient treated with antithyroid drugs. The receptor set was obtained from a young man with Graves disease. CDR3s include the opening cysteine and the closing phenylalanine or tryptophan. The D gene is left open where the match is weak. The size entry is marked missing in some rows and otherwise reads once, few, many or a size class.

size: many
J: TRBJ2-7
V: TRBV29-1
D: -
DNA: TGCAGCGTTGAAACCGGGAGCAACGAGCAGTACTTC
CDR3: CSVETGSNEQYF

size: many
J: TRBJ2-7
V: TRBV24-1
D: -
DNA: TGTGCCACCAGTGCAGCAGGGGCGTTTTGGGAGCAGTACTTC
CDR3: CATSAAGAFWEQYF

size: -
J: TRBJ2-1
V: TRBV19
D: TRBD1
DNA: TGTGCCAGTAGTATCCGCCGGGGACAGGGGCCGGAGCAGTTCTTC
CDR3: CASSIRRGQGPEQFF

size: few
J: TRBJ1-3
V: TRBV10-3
D: -
DNA: TGTGCCATCAGTGAGTCGAACTCCAGGGCTGGAAACACCATATATTTT
CDR3: CAISESNSRAGNTIYF

size: -
J: TRBJ2-5
V: TRBV3-1
D: -
DNA: TGTGCCACCACGGGCCTTGGCCGCGATTGGGAGACCCAGTACTTC
CDR3: CATTGLGRDWETQYF

size: -
J: TRBJ1-5
V: TRBV19
D: TRBD1
DNA: TGTGCCAGTAGTGCCGGACAGGGTAGCAATCAGCCCCAGCATTTT
CDR3: CASSAGQGSNQPQHF

size: many
J: TRBJ2-6
V: TRBV2
D: TRBD1
DNA: TGTGCCAGCAGGGAGACAGGGGGCGACGCTGGGGCCAACGTCCTGACTTTC
CDR3: CASRETGGDAGANVLTF

size: many
J: TRBJ1-2
V: TRBV25-1
D: -
DNA: TGTGCCAGCAGTGAATTAAGGGACTCCTATGGCTACACCTTC
CDR3: CASSELRDSYGYTF

size: -
J: TRBJ2-5
V: TRBV11-3
D: -
DNA: TGTGCCAGCAGCGCCCGACTAGTATCGACCCAGTACTTC
CDR3: CASSARLVSTQYF

size: -
J: TRBJ1-2
V: TRBV5-1
D: TRBD1
DNA: TGCGCCAGCAGCTACGGGGGACAGGGGGCTTCCTTC
CDR3: CASSYGGQGASF

size: many
J: TRBJ2-5
V: TRBV11-3
D: -
DNA: TGTGCCAGCAGCTTATCTTTCGGGGCCCAAGAGACCCAGTACTTC
CDR3: CASSLSFGAQETQYF

size: few
J: TRBJ1-2
V: TRBV6-2/TRBV6-3
D: -
DNA: TGTGCCAGCAGGCCTCCCATAGCTAACTATGGCTACACCTTC
CDR3: CASRPPIANYGYTF

size: few
J: TRBJ1-2
V: TRBV19
D: -
DNA: TGTGCCAGTACCCTCGGAGGGGGGAGTAACTATGGCTACACCTTC
CDR3: CASTLGGGSNYGYTF

size: few
J: TRBJ2-1
V: TRBV5-6
D: -
DNA: TGTGCCAGCAGCCCGGTTAGAGAATACAATGAGCAGTTCTTC
CDR3: CASSPVREYNEQFF

size: many
J: TRBJ1-5
V: TRBV2
D: -
DNA: TGTGCCAGCACCCGGGACAGCAATCAGCCCCAGCATTTT
CDR3: CASTRDSNQPQHF

size: -
J: TRBJ2-1
V: TRBV25-1
D: -
DNA: TGTGCCAGCAGTGAATGGAGAGGGAGACTGGATGAGCAGTTCTTC
CDR3: CASSEWRGRLDEQFF

size: many
J: TRBJ2-7
V: TRBV2
D: -
DNA: TGTGCCAGCAGTGAGGTAGGCCAGGGGTACTTC
CDR3: CASSEVGQGYF

size: many
J: TRBJ2-5
V: TRBV11-2
D: -
DNA: TGTGCCAGCAGCCAAGGGAGCGTGGAGACCCAGTACTTC
CDR3: CASSQGSVETQYF

size: many
J: TRBJ2-2
V: TRBV29-1
D: TRBD1
DNA: TGCAGCGTTGATGGGGGGCCCGGGACAGGGCTCACCGGGGAGCTGTTTTTT
CDR3: CSVDGGPGTGLTGELFF

size: -
J: TRBJ2-5
V: TRBV29-1
D: -
DNA: TGCAGCGTTGAAGATCTTACAGGGGCGGGGCAAGAGACCCAGTACTTC
CDR3: CSVEDLTGAGQETQYF

size: many
J: TRBJ1-1
V: TRBV7-8
D: TRBD1
DNA: TGTGCCAGCAGCGCCTTGGGACAGGACGGTCGGGAAGCTTTCTTT
CDR3: CASSALGQDGREAFF

size: few
J: TRBJ1-5
V: TRBV20-1
D: -
DNA: TGCAGTGCTAGGGCCGGGGGGGCGCCGGACCAGCCCCAGCATTTT
CDR3: CSARAGGAPDQPQHF

size: many
J: TRBJ2-1
V: TRBV20-1
D: -
DNA: TGCAGTGCTAGGTTAAGGGCGGTTGAGCAGTTCTTC
CDR3: CSARLRAVEQFF

size: few
J: TRBJ2-2
V: TRBV19
D: TRBD2
DNA: TGTGCCAGTAGCCTGATCCCGGGAGGGCAAACCGGGGAGCTGTTTTTT
CDR3: CASSLIPGGQTGELFF

size: many
J: TRBJ1-4
V: TRBV29-1
D: TRBD1
DNA: TGCAGTGGGGGACAGGAGAATGAAAAACTGTTTTTT
CDR3: CSGGQENEKLFF

size: many
J: TRBJ2-2
V: TRBV7-8
D: TRBD1
DNA: TGTGCCAGCAGCCCGATGACAGGGGAGTTCGGGGAGCTGTTTTTT
CDR3: CASSPMTGEFGELFF

size: many
J: TRBJ2-7
V: TRBV10-1
D: TRBD2
DNA: TGCGCCAGCAGCCCACTAGCGGGTGGGTACGAGCAGTACTTC
CDR3: CASSPLAGGYEQYF

size: few
J: TRBJ1-2
V: TRBV12-3/TRBV12-4
D: -
DNA: TGTGCCAGCAGCCAAACAGGGACGTTGGGGTATGGCTACACCTTC
CDR3: CASSQTGTLGYGYTF